This TCR beta chain is drawn from a study of blood T cells in healthy people across ages. Germline loops: CDR1 DFQATT, CDR2 SNEGSKA (reference sequence). The CDR3 covers 11 residues. Trimming cost V 1 base and J 9 bases, with 10 bases left between them. Sample-barcoded 5' priming and a J-beta primer mix drove a second PCR of about 7 to 12 cycles. TCRdb called the 5' RACE reads again in MiXCR, with one record for every CDR3 protein. The profile shows about 1.4 million distinct CDR3 sequences, approximately 59% of them singletons. This TCR derives from a man between 18 and 29 years old in good health. The rearrangement uses TRBV20-1 and TRBJ2-7; tentative D call: TRBD2 (5 bases). The sequenced sample consisted of blood. As DNA, the CDR3 is TGCAGTGCTAGAGGGGGAGCGTTGCAGTACTTC. Amino acids: CSARGGALQYF.